A single sample gave rise to the 9 T cell receptor beta chains below, sequenced in a study of blood T cell repertoires in COVID-19. Sequenced by immunoSEQ multiplex PCR; TCRdb stores in-frame clones only, minus some. The sample consists of some 310,000 clones, under 90% of them appearing once. Source material: peripheral blood. These receptors originate from a young woman with COVID-19, enrolled during active disease.

This chain uses TRBV30 with TRBJ2-3, with 11 bases matching TRBD2. Trimming removed 8 bases from V and 5 bases from J; junction bases left unmatched: 9. Germline CDR1 is GTSNPN and CDR2 is SVGIG (reference sequence). CDR3 length: 14 residues. CDR3 loop: CALDRLAGRDTQYF. CDR3 sequence (DNA): TGTGCCCTGGACCGACTAGCGGGACGAGATACGCAGTATTTT.

The V call is TRBV4-1, the J call TRBJ1-2; TRBD1 aligns across 9 bases. Trimming cost V 2 bases and J 4 bases; bases outside gene matches: 11. The CDR3 spans 17 residues. Germline CDR1 and CDR2: MGHRA and YSYEKL. CDR3 DNA sequence: TGCGCCAGCAGCCAATCGATACAGGGGGCAGCTGGCTATGGCTACACCTTC. Translated: CASSQSIQGAAGYGYTF.

This chain links TRBV19 with TRBJ1-1, with 7 nucleotides matching TRBD1. The CDR3 is 16 amino acids. Germline V CDR1 and CDR2: LNHDA, SQIVND (reference sequence). J gave up 6 bases and V 7 bases, and 17 bases lay outside the gene matches. CDR3 in amino acids: CASTPDRAVGRAEAFF. CDR3 bases: TGTGCCAGTACACCTGACAGGGCCGTAGGTCGCGCTGAAGCTTTCTTT. Filled out from reference TRBV19 and TRBJ1-1, the complete variable domain reads DGGITQSPKYLFRKEGQNVTLSCEQNLNHDAMYWYRQDPGQGLRLIYYSQIVNDFQKGDIAEGYSVSREKKESFPLTVTSAQKNPTAFYLCASTPDRAVGRAEAFFGQGTRLTVV.

The chain carries TRBV11-2 and TRBJ1-4; 9 nucleotides agree with TRBD1. This CDR3 contains 15 residues. V trimming: 5 bases; J trimming: 7 bases; junction bases outside the gene matches: 8. Germline CDR1 and CDR2: SGHAT and FQNNGV. CDR3 DNA: TGTGCCAGCAGCCCAGGACAGGGGACGGGTGAAAAACTGTTTTTT. Its protein product is CASSPGQGTGEKLFF.

The V gene is TRBV19, the J gene TRBJ2-6, with TRBD2 as a possible D gene (5 bases). The CDR3 consists of 15 residues. Germline CDR1 LNHDA, CDR2 SQIVND (reference sequence). Trimming pared 1 base from V and 4 bases from J, leaving 8 bases between. In DNA form, the CDR3 reads TGTGCCAGTAGTATAGGAGGGCCGGGGGCCAACGTCCTGACTTTC. It yields the protein CASSIGGPGANVLTF.

The sample holds a few counts of this clone. The chain is built from TRBV11-2 and TRBJ1-3; D is undetermined. Germline V lookup: CDR1 SGHAT, CDR2 FQNNGV. V was shortened by 3 bases and J by 0 bases, with 12 bases between the two germline ends. The CDR3 is 16 amino acids. CDR3 nucleotide sequence: TGTGCCAGCAGCTTTAGTTTCTTGAGCTCTGGAAACACCATATATTTT. It translates to CASSFSFLSSGNTIYF.

The genes are TRBV6-5 and TRBJ2-1; weak D call: TRBD2 (6 bases). Looked up from germline, CDR1 is MNHEY and CDR2 is SVGAGI. Trimming pared 6 bases from V and 0 bases from J, leaving 12 bases between. The CDR3 is made up of 15 amino acids. The CDR3 region is CASSPRRDSYNEQFF. In DNA form, the CDR3 reads TGTGCCAGCAGCCCCCGGCGGGACTCCTACAATGAGCAGTTCTTC.

V and J are TRBV21-1 and TRBJ2-1; TRBD2 is the table's D call, not checked against the DNA. TRBV21-1 is recorded as a pseudogene. The CDR3 spans 19 residues. CDR3 protein: CASSKARLAGGPGWNEQFF. CDR3 DNA sequence: TGTGCCAGCAGCAAAGCGCGCCTAGCGGGAGGGCCGGGGTGGAATGAGCAGTTCTTC.

The rearrangement links TRBV5-4 to TRBJ2-2; TRBD1 might be the D (6 bases). CDR3 length equals 14 residues. CDR1 and CDR2 from the germline V gene are SGHNT and YYREEE (reference sequence). V lost 4 bases, J lost 8 bases, and 15 bases lay in between. CDR3 loop: CASSRQAITGELFF. DNA of the CDR3: TGTGCCAGCAGCCGACAGGCCATCACGGGGGAGCTGTTTTTT.